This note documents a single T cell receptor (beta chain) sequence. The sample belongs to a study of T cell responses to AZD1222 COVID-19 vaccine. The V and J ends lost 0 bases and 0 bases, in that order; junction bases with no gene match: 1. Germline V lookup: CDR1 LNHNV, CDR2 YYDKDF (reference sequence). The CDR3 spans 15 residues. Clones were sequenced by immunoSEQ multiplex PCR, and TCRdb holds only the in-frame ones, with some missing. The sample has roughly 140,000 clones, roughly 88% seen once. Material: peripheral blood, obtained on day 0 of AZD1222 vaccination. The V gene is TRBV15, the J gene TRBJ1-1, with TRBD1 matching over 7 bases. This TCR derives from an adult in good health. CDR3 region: CATSREDRLNTEAFF. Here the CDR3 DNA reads TGTGCCACCAGCAGAGAGGACAGGCTGAACACTGAAGCTTTCTTT.